This TCR beta chain is from a study of T-cell reconstitution after alpha-beta-depleted transplantation in children. Trimming removed 6 bases from V and 8 bases from J; junction bases left unmatched: 10. The CDR3 contains 15 residues. The library targeted TCRbeta and was prepared with unique molecular identifiers. TCRdb re-analysed the PCR reads in MiXCR, keeping a single row per CDR3 protein. This table has around 360,000 distinct CDR3 sequences, about 9.4% appearing once. The material sequenced was PBMCs from the stem cell graft donor, taken from the stem cell graft. This receptor was obtained from a human donor who donated a stem cell graft to a child with acute lymphoblastic leukemia. The gene calls are TRBV12-3 or TRBV12-4 and TRBJ1-4, with 9 bases fitting TRBD1. The CDR3, as DNA: TGTGCCAGCAGCAAGACCGGGACAGGGTCAGAAAAACTGTTTTTT. Its protein is CASSKTGTGSEKLFF.